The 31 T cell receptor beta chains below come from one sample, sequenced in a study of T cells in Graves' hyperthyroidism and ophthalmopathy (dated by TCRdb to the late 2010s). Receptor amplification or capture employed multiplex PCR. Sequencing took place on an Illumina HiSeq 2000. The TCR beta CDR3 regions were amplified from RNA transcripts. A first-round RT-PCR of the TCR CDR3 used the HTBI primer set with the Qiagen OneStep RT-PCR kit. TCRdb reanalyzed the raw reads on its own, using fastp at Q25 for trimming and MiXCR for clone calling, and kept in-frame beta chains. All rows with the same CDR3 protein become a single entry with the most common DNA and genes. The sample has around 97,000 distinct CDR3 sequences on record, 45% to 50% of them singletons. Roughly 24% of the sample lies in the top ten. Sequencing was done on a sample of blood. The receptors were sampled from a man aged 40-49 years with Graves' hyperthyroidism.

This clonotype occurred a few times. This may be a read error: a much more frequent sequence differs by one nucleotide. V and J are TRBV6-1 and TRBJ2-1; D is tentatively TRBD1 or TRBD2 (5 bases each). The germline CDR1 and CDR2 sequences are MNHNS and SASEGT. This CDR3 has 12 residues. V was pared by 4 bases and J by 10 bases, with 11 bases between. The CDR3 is CASSAGTYEQFF. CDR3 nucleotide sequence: TGTGCCAGCAGTGCGGGGACCTACGAGCAGTTCTTC.

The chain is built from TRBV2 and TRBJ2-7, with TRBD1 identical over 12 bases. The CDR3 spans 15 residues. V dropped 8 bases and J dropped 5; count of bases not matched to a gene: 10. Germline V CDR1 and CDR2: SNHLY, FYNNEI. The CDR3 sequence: CASEAGTGGMDEQYF. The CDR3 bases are TGTGCCAGCGAGGCAGGGACAGGGGGCATGGACGAGCAGTACTTC.

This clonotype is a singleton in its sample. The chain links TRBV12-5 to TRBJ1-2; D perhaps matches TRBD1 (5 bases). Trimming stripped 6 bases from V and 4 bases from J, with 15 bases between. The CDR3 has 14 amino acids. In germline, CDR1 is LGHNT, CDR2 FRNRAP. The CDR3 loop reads CASGSEQGPYGYTF. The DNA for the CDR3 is TGTGCTAGTGGCTCCGAGCAGGGACCCTATGGCTACACCTTC.

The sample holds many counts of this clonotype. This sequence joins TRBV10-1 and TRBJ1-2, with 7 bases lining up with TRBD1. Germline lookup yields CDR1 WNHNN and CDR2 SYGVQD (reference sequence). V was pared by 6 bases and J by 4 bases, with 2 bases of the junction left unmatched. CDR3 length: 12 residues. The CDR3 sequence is CASSRDSYGYTF. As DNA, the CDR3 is TGCGCCAGCAGCCGGGACAGCTATGGCTACACCTTC.

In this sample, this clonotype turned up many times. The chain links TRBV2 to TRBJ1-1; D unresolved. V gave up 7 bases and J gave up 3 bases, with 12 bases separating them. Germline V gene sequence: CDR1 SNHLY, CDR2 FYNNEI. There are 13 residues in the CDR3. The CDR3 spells CASTLKGYTEAFF. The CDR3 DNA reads TGTGCCAGCACCCTGAAAGGGTACACTGAAGCTTTCTTT. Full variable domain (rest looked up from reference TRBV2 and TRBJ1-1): EPEVTQTPSHQVTQMGQEVILRCVPISNHLYFYWYRQILGQKVEFLVSFYNNEISEKSEIFDDQFSVERPDGSNFTLKIRSTKLEDSAMYFCASTLKGYTEAFFGQGTRLTVV.

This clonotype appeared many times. CDR3 loop: CSARDIPTSVTYEQYF. DNA of the CDR3: TGCAGTGCTAGAGATATCCCCACTAGCGTTACCTACGAGCAGTACTTC. The chain is built from TRBV20-1 and TRBJ2-7; 7 nucleotides agree with TRBD2. CDR1 is DFQATT and CDR2 is SNEGSKA in the germline V gene (reference sequence). The ends lost 0 bases at V and 2 bases at J; junction bases unmatched: 10. CDR3 length: 16 residues.

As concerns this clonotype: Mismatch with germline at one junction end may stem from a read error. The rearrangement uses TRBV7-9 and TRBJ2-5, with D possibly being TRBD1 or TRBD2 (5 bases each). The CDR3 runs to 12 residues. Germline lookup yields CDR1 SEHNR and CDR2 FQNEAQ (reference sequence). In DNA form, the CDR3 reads TGCGCCAGCAGCTCCACTGGGGGGACCCAGTACTTC. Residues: CASSSTGGTQYF.

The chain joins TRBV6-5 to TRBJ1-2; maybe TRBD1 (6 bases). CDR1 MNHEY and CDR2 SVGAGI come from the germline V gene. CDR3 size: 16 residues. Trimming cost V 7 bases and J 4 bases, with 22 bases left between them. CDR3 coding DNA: TGTGCCAGCACCCCGGATGGCACAGGGCGGGTCTATGGCTACACCTTC. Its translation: CASTPDGTGRVYGYTF.

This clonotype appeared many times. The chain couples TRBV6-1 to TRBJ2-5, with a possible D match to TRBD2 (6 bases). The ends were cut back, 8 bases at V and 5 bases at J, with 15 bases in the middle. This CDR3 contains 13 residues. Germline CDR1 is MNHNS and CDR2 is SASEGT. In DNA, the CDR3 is TGTGCCAGCCAAAAAAGGGCGGGGGAGACCCAGTACTTC. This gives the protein CASQKRAGETQYF.

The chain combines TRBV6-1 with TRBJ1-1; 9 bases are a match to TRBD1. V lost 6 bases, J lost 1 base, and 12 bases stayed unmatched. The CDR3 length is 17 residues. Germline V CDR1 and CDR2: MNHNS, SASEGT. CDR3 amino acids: CASSRGSPGQGNTEAFF. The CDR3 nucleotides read TGTGCCAGCAGCCGTGGATCTCCGGGACAGGGGAACACTGAAGCTTTCTTT.

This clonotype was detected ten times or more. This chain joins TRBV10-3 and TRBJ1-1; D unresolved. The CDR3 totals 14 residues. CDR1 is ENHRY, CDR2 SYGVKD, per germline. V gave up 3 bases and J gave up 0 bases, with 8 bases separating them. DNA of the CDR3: TGTGCCATCAGTGATGGGTTGGTGAACACTGAAGCTTTCTTT. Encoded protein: CAISDGLVNTEAFF.

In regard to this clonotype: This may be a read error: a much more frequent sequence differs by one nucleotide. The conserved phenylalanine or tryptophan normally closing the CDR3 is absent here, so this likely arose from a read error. The CDR3 DNA reads TGTGCCAGCAGTTACTCGCTTGGGGAGACCCAGTACCTC. It translates to CASSYSLGETQYL. V gene TRBV6-5 combines with J gene TRBJ2-5; D not resolved. Germline CDR1 and CDR2: MNHEY and SVGAGI. Trimming removed 0 bases at V and 5 bases at J, with 7 bases between. This CDR3 has 13 residues.

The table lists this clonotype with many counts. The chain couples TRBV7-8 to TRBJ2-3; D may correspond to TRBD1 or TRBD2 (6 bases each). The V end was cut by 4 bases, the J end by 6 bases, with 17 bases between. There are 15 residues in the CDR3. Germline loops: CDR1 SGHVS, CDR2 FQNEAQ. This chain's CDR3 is CASSSLGGERDTQYF. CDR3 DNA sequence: TGTGCCAGCAGCTCCTTGGGGGGCGAGAGGGATACGCAGTATTTT.

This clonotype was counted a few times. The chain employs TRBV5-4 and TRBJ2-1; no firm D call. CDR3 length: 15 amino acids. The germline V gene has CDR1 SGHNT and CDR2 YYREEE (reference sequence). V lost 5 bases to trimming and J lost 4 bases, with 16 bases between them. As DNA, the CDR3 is TGTGCCAGCAGGCCTTGGGCGAGCACGTACAATGAGCAGTTCTTC. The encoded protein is CASRPWASTYNEQFF.

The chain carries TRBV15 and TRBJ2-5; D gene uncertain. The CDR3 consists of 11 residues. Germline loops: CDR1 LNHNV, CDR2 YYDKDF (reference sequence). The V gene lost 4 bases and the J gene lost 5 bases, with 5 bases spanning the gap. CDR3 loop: CATSNRETQYF. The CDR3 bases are TGTGCCACCAGCAATAGGGAGACCCAGTACTTC.

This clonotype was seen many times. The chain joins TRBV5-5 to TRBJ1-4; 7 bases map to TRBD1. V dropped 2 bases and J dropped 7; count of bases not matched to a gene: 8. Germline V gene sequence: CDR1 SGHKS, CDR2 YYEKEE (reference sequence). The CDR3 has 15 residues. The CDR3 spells CASSLATGPFEKLFF. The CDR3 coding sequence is TGTGCCAGCAGCTTAGCGACAGGGCCTTTTGAAAAACTGTTTTTT.

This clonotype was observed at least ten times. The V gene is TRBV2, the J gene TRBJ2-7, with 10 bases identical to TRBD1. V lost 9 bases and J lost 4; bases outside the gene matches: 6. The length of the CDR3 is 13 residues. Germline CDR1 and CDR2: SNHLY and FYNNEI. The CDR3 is CASGTGVSYEQYF. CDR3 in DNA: TGTGCCAGTGGGACAGGGGTCTCTTACGAGCAGTACTTC.

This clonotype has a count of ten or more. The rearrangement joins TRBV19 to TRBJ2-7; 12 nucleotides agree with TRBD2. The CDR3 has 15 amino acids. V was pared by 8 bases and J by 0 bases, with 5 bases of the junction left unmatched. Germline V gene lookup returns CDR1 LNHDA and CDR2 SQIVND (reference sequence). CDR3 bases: TGTGCCAGTCGACTAGCGGGAGACCCCTCCTACGAGCAGTACTTC. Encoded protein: CASRLAGDPSYEQYF.

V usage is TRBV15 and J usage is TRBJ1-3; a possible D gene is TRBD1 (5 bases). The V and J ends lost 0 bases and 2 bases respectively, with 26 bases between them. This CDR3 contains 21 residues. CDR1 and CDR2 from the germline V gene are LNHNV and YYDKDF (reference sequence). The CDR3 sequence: CATSRDRSSGANVLTGNTIYF. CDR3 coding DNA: TGTGCCACCAGCAGAGATCGGAGCTCTGGGGCCAACGTCCTGACTGGAAACACCATATATTTT.

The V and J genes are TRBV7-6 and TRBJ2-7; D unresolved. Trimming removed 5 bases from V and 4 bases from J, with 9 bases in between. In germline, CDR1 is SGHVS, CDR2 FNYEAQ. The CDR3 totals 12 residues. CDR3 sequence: CASSDDIYEQYF. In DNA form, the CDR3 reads TGTGCCAGCAGCGACGATATTTACGAGCAGTACTTC. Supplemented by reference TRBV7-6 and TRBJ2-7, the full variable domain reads GAGVSQSPRYKVTKRGQDVALRCDPISGHVSLYWYRQALGQGPEFLTYFNYEAQQDKSGLPNDRFSAERPEGSISTLTIQRTEQRDSAMYRCASSDDIYEQYFGPGTRLTVT.

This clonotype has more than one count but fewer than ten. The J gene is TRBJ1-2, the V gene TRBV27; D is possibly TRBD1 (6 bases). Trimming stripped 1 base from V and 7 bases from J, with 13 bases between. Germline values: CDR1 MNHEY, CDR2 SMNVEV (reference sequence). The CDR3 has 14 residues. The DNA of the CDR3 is TGTGCCAGCAGTTTATTCCGGGGGGCCGGTGGCTACACCTTC. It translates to CASSLFRGAGGYTF.

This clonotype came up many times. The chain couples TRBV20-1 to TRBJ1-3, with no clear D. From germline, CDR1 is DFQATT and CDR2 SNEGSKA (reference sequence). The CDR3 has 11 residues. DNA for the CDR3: TGCAGCGTAAGGGTGGCAAACACCATATATTTT. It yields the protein CSVRVANTIYF.

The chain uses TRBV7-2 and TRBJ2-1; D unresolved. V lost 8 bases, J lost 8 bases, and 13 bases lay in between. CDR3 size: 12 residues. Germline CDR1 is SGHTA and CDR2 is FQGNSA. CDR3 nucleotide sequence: TGTGCCAGCTCACCATTTGGGGATGAGCAGTTCTTC. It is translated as CASSPFGDEQFF. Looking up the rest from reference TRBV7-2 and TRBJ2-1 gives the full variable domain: GAGVSQSPSNKVTEKGKDVELRCDPISGHTALYWYRQSLGQGLEFLIYFQGNSAPDKSGLPSDRFSAERTGGSVSTLTIQRTQQEDSAVYLCASSPFGDEQFFGPGTRLTVL.

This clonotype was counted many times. The CDR3 loop reads CASSSRGLAVQETQYF. The CDR3 nucleotides are TGTGCCAGTAGTTCCCGGGGGCTAGCGGTTCAAGAGACCCAGTACTTC. The chain links TRBV19 to TRBJ2-5, with D perhaps TRBD2 (7 bases). The V gene's germline CDR1 is LNHDA and CDR2 SQIVND (reference sequence). Trimming stripped 5 bases from V and 2 bases from J, with 18 bases between. The CDR3 runs to 16 residues.

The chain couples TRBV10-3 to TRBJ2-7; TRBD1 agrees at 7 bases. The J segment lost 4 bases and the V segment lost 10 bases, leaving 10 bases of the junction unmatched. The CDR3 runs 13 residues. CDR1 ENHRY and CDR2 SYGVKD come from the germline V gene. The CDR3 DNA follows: TGTGCCACCTCGGACAGGAAGATATACGAGCAGTACTTC. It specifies CATSDRKIYEQYF.

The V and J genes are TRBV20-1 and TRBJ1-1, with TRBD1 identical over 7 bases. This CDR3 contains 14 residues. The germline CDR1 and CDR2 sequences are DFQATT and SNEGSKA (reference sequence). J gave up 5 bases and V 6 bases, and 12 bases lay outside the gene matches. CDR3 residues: CSARATGLGTEAFF. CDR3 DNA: TGCAGTGCCCGAGCGACAGGGTTGGGGACTGAAGCTTTCTTT.

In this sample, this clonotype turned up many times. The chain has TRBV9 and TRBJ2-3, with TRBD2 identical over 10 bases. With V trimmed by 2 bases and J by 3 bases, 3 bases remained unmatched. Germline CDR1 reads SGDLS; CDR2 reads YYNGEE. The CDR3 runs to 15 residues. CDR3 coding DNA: TGTGCCAGCAGCGTCGGTAGCGGGAGGACAGATACGCAGTATTTT. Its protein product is CASSVGSGRTDTQYF.

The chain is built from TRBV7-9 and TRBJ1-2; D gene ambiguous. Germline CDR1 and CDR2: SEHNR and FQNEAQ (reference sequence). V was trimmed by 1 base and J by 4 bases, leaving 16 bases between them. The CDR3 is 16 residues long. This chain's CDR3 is CASSLGLITASYGYTF. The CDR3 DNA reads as TGTGCCAGCAGCTTAGGCCTTATAACGGCTAGCTATGGCTACACCTTC.

As DNA, the CDR3 is TGTGCCAGCAGTATGATGGGACTAGCGGGAGGAGAGCAGTTCTTC. Translating it yields CASSMMGLAGGEQFF. This chain links TRBV6-5 with TRBJ2-1; 15 nucleotides line up with TRBD2. The V and J ends lost 5 bases and 10 bases, in that order; junction bases with no gene match: 6. CDR1 is MNHEY and CDR2 is SVGAGI in the germline V gene. CDR3 length equals 15 residues.

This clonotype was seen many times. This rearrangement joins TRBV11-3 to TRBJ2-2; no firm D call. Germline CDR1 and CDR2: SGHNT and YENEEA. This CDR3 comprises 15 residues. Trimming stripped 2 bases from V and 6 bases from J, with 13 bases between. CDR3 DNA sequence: TGTGCCAGCAGCTTATCGTCTTCGTGGGCCGGGGAGCTGTTTTTT. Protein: CASSLSSSWAGELFF.

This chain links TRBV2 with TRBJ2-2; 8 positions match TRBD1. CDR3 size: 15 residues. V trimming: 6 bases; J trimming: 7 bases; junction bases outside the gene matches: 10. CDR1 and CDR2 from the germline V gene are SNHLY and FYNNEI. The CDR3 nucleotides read TGTGCCAGCAGCCAAAGGGACAGGCATAACGGGGAGCTGTTTTTT. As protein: CASSQRDRHNGELFF.